Below, 20 T cell receptor beta chains from the same sample are listed, as sequenced in a study of blood T cell repertoires in COVID-19. Assay: immunoSEQ multiplex PCR; the TCRdb copy retains only in-frame clones and omits some. Altogether 200,000 or so clones are present, roughly 81% being singletons, with the ten largest covering roughly 12%. Material for sequencing was peripheral blood. The source is a woman of 80 years or more with COVID-19, enrolled during active disease.

The rearrangement links TRBV9 to TRBJ1-4; no clear D. The CDR3 contains 14 residues. V was pared by 5 bases and J by 3 bases, with 11 bases between. The germline gives CDR1 SGDLS, CDR2 YYNGEE. The CDR3 nucleotides are TGTGCCAGCAGTGGCGGACTCGCTAATGAAAAACTGTTTTTT. Its translation is CASSGGLANEKLFF.

This chain uses TRBV7-9 with TRBJ2-5, with a tentative D call TRBD2 (5 bases). The germline CDR1 and CDR2 sequences are SEHNR and FQNEAQ (reference sequence). The V gene lost 0 bases and the J gene lost 5 bases, with 10 bases spanning the gap. This CDR3 contains 14 residues. For the CDR3, the DNA is TGTGCCAGCAGCTTAGCGGGAGCGGTGGAGACCCAGTACTTC. As protein: CASSLAGAVETQYF. The variable domain in full, with the rest retrieved from reference TRBV7-9 and TRBJ2-5, is DTGVSQNPRHKITKRGQNVTFRCDPISEHNRLYWYRQTLGQGPEFLTYFQNEAQLEKSRLLSDRFSAERPKGSFSTLEIQRTEQGDSAMYLCASSLAGAVETQYFGPGTRLLVL.

The genes are TRBV5-4 and TRBJ2-4; D gene uncertain. Germline CDR1 SGHNT, CDR2 YYREEE (reference sequence). The V gene lost 4 bases and the J gene lost 0 bases, with 8 bases spanning the gap. CDR3 length: 14 amino acids. CDR3 in DNA: TGTGCCAGCAGCCCGCAGGCAGCCAAAAACATTCAGTACTTC. It encodes CASSPQAAKNIQYF.

This clone was picked up one time. The chain is built from TRBV6-6 and TRBJ2-1, with 10 bases identical to TRBD1. The CDR3 is made up of 15 amino acids. Germline trimming cut 6 bases from V and 4 bases from J; bases unmatched to any gene: 6. Germline V gene sequence: CDR1 MNHNY, CDR2 SVGAGI (reference sequence). CDR3 DNA: TGTGCCAGCAGGACGACAGGGGGCAAGTACAATGAGCAGTTCTTC. This gives the protein CASRTTGGKYNEQFF.

This chain joins TRBV14 and TRBJ2-1, with 7 bases matching TRBD2. CDR1 and CDR2 (germline): SGHDN, FVKESK. J lost 9 bases, V lost 4 bases, and 12 bases had no gene match. CDR3 length equals 15 residues. In DNA form, the CDR3 reads TGTGCCAGCAGCCTTGGGTACGGTTCGGGGGGTGAGCAGTTCTTC. Its translation is CASSLGYGSGGEQFF. The variable domain in full, completed from reference TRBV14 and TRBJ2-1, reads EAGVTQFPSHSVIEKGQTVTLRCDPISGHDNLYWYRRVMGKEIKFLLHFVKESKQDESGMPNNRFLAERTGGTYSTLKVQPAELEDSGVYFCASSLGYGSGGEQFFGPGTRLTVL.

Written as DNA, the CDR3 is TGTGCCAGCAGCTTTTATTCCACAGATACGCAGTATTTT. Its translation: CASSFYSTDTQYF. This chain links TRBV5-6 with TRBJ2-3; no clear D. The CDR3 runs to 13 residues. V was cut by 2 bases and J by 2 bases, with 6 bases left in between. Germline V gene sequence: CDR1 SGHDT, CDR2 YYEEEE.

The CDR3 bases are TGTGCCAGCAGTTACAGCAGGGGCGGCTACACCTTC. Amino acids: CASSYSRGGYTF. The chain joins TRBV6-2 or TRBV6-3 to TRBJ1-2; weak D call: TRBD1 (6 bases). Trimming left V 2 bases short and J 8 bases short, with 9 bases between. The CDR3 length is 12 residues. Germline-derived CDR1 and CDR2 are MNHEY and SVGEGT.

This clone was seen only a few times. The chain carries TRBV7-6 and TRBJ1-6; D perhaps matches TRBD1 (5 bases). The CDR3 is 17 residues long. Trimming took off 5 bases at V and 0 bases at J, with 14 bases between the two ends. Germline CDR1 reads SGHVS; CDR2 reads FNYEAQ. The CDR3 coding sequence is TGTGCCAGCAGCCTCTACCCAACAGGCTCCTATAATTCACCCCTCCACTTT. Encoded protein: CASSLYPTGSYNSPLHF.

The chain recombines TRBV7-2 with TRBJ2-1, with 7 positions matching TRBD2. CDR1 and CDR2 from the germline V gene are SGHTA and FQGNSA. The CDR3 spans 15 residues. V gave up 1 base and J gave up 3 bases; unmatched junction bases: 3. Here the CDR3 DNA reads TGTGCCAGCAGCTTAGGGCGGGGGAACTACAATGAGCAGTTCTTC. Translated: CASSLGRGNYNEQFF.

This sequence joins TRBV7-9 and TRBJ2-1; 9 positions agree with TRBD1. This CDR3 region has 14 residues. In germline, CDR1 is SEHNR, CDR2 FQNEAQ (reference sequence). V trimming: 5 bases; J trimming: 8 bases; junction bases outside the gene matches: 7. CDR3 sequence reads: CASSQGQGLDEQFF. CDR3 DNA: TGTGCCAGCAGCCAAGGACAGGGGCTAGATGAGCAGTTCTTC.

The chain links TRBV7-2 to TRBJ1-1, with D possibly being TRBD1 (5 bases). Per germline, CDR1 SGHTA and CDR2 FQGNSA. V shed 4 bases and J shed 3 bases, with 15 bases lying between them. This CDR3 contains 15 residues. This CDR3 reads CASSSPSQGYTEAFF. In DNA form, the CDR3 reads TGTGCCAGCAGCTCTCCTTCCCAGGGCTACACTGAAGCTTTCTTT.

The chain carries TRBV30 and TRBJ1-3; D remains ambiguous. With 0 bases removed from V and 13 bases from J, the gap between germline ends came to 10 bases. This CDR3 has 11 amino acids. Germline V gives CDR1 GTSNPN, CDR2 SVGIG (reference sequence). The CDR3 loop is CAWSVTPTIYF. DNA for the CDR3: TGTGCCTGGAGTGTCACACCCACGATATATTTT.

The chain is built from TRBV4-2 and TRBJ2-3; 7 bases agree with TRBD1. This CDR3 is built from 16 residues. The germline V gene encodes CDR1 LGHNA and CDR2 YNFKEQ. The V and J ends lost 0 bases and 2 bases, in that order; junction bases with no gene match: 5. The CDR3 DNA reads as TGTGCCAGCAGCCAAGATCGGGGACAGATCACAGATACGCAGTATTTT. This encodes CASSQDRGQITDTQYF.

This rearrangement joins TRBV7-8 to TRBJ2-7, with TRBD2 identical over 13 bases. This CDR3 is 14 amino acids long. Trimming removed 3 bases from V and 9 bases from J; junction bases left unmatched: 5. CDR1 SGHVS and CDR2 FQNEAQ come from the germline V gene. The CDR3 here is CASSFGTSGVSQYF. The CDR3 region has the DNA TGTGCCAGCAGCTTCGGGACTAGCGGGGTTTCGCAGTACTTC.

The CDR3 bases are TGTGCCAGCAGTGAGTGGGCGGGAGGGAGCACAGATACGCAGTATTTT. Translated: CASSEWAGGSTDTQYF. The chain has TRBV2 and TRBJ2-3; 9 nucleotides agree with TRBD2. Trimming at V came to 3 bases and at J to 0 bases, leaving 4 bases not matched to a gene. The germline V gene has CDR1 SNHLY and CDR2 FYNNEI. This CDR3 is 16 amino acids long.

This chain uses TRBV11-3 with TRBJ1-2; TRBD1 is a possible D gene (6 bases). CDR3 length: 15 amino acids. V lost 5 bases and J lost 3, with 16 bases in between. Germline V CDR1 and CDR2: SGHNT, YENEEA. CDR3 loop: CASSRGGPAYYGYTF. CDR3 sequence (DNA): TGTGCCAGCAGCCGGGGGGGGCCAGCCTACTATGGCTACACCTTC.

This clone was seen only once. The rearrangement uses TRBV5-6 and TRBJ1-4; 9 positions match TRBD1. Looked up from germline, CDR1 is SGHDT and CDR2 is YYEEEE. The ends lost 1 base at V and 10 bases at J; junction bases unmatched: 8. The CDR3 extends over 15 amino acids. This chain's CDR3 is CASSLYRDRDSKLFF. The DNA for the CDR3 is TGTGCCAGCAGCTTGTACCGGGACAGGGATTCAAAACTGTTTTTT.

The CDR3 DNA reads as TGTGCCAGCAGCCGAGTAAGGGGGAGCTCCACGGATACGCAGTATTTT. It encodes CASSRVRGSSTDTQYF. The chain has TRBV7-9 and TRBJ2-3, with D maybe TRBD1 (6 bases). Germline-derived CDR1 and CDR2 are SEHNR and FQNEAQ (reference sequence). Between the trimmed V and J ends, which lost 5 bases and 6 bases, there was a span of 21 bases. The CDR3 length is 16 residues.

The V call is TRBV27, the J call TRBJ2-6; 12 bases map to TRBD1. J was trimmed by 4 bases and V by 2 bases; bases with no gene match: 6. The length of the CDR3 is 18 residues. Germline V gene sequence: CDR1 MNHEY, CDR2 SMNVEV (reference sequence). CDR3 amino acids: CASSLLGQGAQGANVLTF. In nucleotides, the CDR3 is TGTGCCAGCAGTTTACTGGGACAGGGGGCGCAAGGGGCCAACGTCCTGACTTTC.

The J gene is TRBJ1-1, the V gene TRBV7-2; a weak D match, TRBD1 (5 bases). V was trimmed by 3 bases and J by 11 bases, leaving 13 bases between them. Germline loops: CDR1 SGHTA, CDR2 FQGNSA. The CDR3 covers 12 residues. CDR3 sequence (DNA): TGTGCCAGCAGCTTGTTCCAGGGTAGCGCTTTCTTT. The encoded protein is CASSLFQGSAFF.